The following is a T cell receptor beta chain sequence with its context. The antigen remains undetermined. This sample stems from a study of cytomegalovirus exposure and HLA in healthy donors. Study-wide results and limits: Associated with cytomegalovirus, according to the listing, were 150 to 200 TCR beta chains.

The CDR3 has 15 amino acids. V was trimmed by 3 bases and J by 5 bases, leaving 14 bases between them. Germline CDR1 SGHRS, CDR2 YFSETQ. PCR amplification relied on 60 Vbeta primers (plus 13 Jbeta primers). Here immunoSEQ multiplex PCR was the method, and the copy in TCRdb shows in-frame clones only, minus some. The table records about 160,000 clones, 55% to 70% of them present only once. The gene calls are TRBV5-1 and TRBJ2-2; weak D call: TRBD1 (6 bases). The clonotype comes from a woman in her sixties in good health and CMV-seropositive. The sample comprised PBMCs. As DNA, the CDR3 is TGCGCCAGCAGCTGGCCGCAGGGGACAACCGGGGAGCTGTTTTTT. This codes for CASSWPQGTTGELFF.